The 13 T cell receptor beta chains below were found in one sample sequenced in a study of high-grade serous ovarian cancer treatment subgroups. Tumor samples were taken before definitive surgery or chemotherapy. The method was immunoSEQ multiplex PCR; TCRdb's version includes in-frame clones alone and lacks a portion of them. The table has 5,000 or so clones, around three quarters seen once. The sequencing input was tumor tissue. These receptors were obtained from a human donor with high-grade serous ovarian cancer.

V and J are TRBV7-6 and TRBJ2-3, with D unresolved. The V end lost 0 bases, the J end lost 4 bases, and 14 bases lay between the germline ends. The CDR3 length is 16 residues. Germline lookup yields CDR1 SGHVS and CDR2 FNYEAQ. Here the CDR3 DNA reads TGTGCCAGCAGCTTAGCGCAGGTGGAGTGGGCAGATACGCAGTATTTT. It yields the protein CASSLAQVEWADTQYF.

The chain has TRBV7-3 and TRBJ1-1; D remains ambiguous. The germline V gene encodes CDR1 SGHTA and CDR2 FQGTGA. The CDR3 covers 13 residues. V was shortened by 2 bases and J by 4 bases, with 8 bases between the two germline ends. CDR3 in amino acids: CASSLGLGTEAFF. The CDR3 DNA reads TGTGCCAGCAGCTTAGGGCTGGGCACTGAAGCTTTCTTT. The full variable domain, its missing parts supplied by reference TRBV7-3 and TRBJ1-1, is GAGVSQTPSNKVTEKGKYVELRCDPISGHTALYWYRQSLGQGPEFLIYFQGTGAADDSGLPNDRFFAVRPEGSVSTLKIQRTERGDSAVYLCASSLGLGTEAFFGQGTRLTVV.

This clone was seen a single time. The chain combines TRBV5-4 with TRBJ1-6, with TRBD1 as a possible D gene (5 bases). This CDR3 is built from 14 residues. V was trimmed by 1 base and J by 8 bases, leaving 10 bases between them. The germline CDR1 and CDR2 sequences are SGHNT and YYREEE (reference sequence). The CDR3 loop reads CASSLFGGDSPLHF. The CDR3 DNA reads TGTGCCAGCAGCTTGTTTGGGGGGGATTCACCCCTCCACTTT.

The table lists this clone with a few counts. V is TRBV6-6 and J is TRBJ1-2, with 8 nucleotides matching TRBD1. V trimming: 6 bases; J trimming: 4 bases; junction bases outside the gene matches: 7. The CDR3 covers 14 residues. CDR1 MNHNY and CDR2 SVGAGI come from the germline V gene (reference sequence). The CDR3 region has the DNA TGTGCCAGCAGCAAGACAGGGGAACTCTATGGCTACACCTTC. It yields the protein CASSKTGELYGYTF.

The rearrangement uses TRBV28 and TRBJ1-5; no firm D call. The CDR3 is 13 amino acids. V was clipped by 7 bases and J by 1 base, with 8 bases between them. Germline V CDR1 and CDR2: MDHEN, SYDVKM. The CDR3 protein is CASTRSSNQPQHF. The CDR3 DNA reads TGTGCCAGCACCCGTTCGAGCAATCAGCCCCAGCATTTT.

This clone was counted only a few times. The DNA of the CDR3 is TGTGCCAGCAGTTCACTTACCCTAGACACAGATACGCAGTATTTT. Amino acids: CASSSLTLDTDTQYF. The genes are TRBV27 and TRBJ2-3; D call uncertain. This CDR3 comprises 15 residues. The V gene lost 4 bases and the J gene lost 2 bases, with 13 bases spanning the gap. Per the germline V gene, CDR1 is MNHEY and CDR2 is SMNVEV (reference sequence).

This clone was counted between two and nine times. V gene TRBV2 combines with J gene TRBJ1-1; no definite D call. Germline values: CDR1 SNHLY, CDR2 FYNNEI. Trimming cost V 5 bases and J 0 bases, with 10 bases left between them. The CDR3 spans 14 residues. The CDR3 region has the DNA TGTGCCAGCAGTTTTCTTGCGGTGAACACTGAAGCTTTCTTT. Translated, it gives CASSFLAVNTEAFF.

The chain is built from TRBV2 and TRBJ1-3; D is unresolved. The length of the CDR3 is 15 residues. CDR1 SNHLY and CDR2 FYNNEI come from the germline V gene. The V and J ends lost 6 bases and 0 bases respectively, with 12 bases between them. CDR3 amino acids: CASSTVESSGNTIYF. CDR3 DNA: TGTGCCAGCAGCACTGTTGAAAGCTCTGGAAACACCATATATTTT.

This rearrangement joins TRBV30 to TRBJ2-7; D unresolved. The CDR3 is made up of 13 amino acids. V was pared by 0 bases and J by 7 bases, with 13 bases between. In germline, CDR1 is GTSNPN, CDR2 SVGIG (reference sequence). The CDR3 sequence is CAWSVQRFEEQYF. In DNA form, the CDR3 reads TGTGCCTGGAGTGTACAACGGTTTGAAGAGCAGTACTTC.

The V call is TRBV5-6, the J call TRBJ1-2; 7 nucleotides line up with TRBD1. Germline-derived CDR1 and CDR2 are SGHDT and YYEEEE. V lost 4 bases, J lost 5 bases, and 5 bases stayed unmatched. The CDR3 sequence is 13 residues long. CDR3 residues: CASSPGTVYGYTF. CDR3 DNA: TGTGCCAGCAGCCCCGGGACAGTTTATGGCTACACCTTC.

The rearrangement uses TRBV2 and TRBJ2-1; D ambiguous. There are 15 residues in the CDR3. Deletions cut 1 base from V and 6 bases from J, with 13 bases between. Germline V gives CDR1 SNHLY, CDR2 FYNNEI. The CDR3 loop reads CASSEGVFIANEQFF. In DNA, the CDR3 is TGTGCCAGCAGTGAAGGGGTTTTCATCGCCAATGAGCAGTTCTTC.

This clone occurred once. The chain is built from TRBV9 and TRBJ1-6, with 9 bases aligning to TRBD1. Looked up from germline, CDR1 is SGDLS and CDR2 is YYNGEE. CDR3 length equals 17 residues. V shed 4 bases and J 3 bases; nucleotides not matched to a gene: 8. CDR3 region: CASSTPDRGLYNSPLHF. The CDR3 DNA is TGTGCCAGCAGCACTCCGGACAGGGGTCTCTATAATTCACCCCTCCACTTT.

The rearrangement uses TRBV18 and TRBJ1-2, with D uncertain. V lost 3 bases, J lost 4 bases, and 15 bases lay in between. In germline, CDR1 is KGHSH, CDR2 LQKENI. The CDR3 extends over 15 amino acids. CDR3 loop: CASSPDLALIYGYTF. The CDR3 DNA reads TGTGCCAGCTCACCCGACCTTGCTTTGATCTATGGCTACACCTTC.